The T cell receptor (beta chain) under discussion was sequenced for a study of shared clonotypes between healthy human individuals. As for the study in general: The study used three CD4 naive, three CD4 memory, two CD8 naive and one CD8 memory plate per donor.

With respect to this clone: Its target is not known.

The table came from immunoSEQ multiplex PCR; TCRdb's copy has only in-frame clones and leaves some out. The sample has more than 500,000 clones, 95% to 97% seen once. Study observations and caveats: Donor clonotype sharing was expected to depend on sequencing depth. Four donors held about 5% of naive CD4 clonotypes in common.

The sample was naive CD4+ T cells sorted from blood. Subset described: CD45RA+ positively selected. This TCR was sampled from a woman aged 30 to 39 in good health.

This chain's CDR3 is CASSYDSLRPYEQYF. The CDR3 DNA reads TGTGCCAGCAGTTATGACTCTTTGAGGCCGTACGAGCAGTACTTC. The rearrangement joins TRBV6-6 to TRBJ2-7; D gene unclear. CDR1 is MNHNY, CDR2 SVGAGI, per germline (reference sequence). The CDR3 is 15 residues long. Trimming stripped 3 bases from V and 4 bases from J, with 16 bases between.